This entry lists 23 T cell receptor beta chains sequenced from one sample in a study of molecular identifiers for immune sequencing clone quantification. TCRdb reprocessed the PCR reads via MiXCR and lists one record per CDR3 protein. The sample shows some 580,000 distinct CDR3 sequences, about 25% of them seen only once. Material for sequencing was naive CD8+ T cells from blood, with Jurkat cell RNA spiked in. As to subset: FACS-sorted CD8+CD4-CCR7+CD45RA+ naive T cells. The source of these receptors is a human donor in good health. Some libraries in this study had Jurkat cell RNA spiked in.

This clonotype has only a few counts. The chain links TRBV28 to TRBJ2-7; 10 bases align to TRBD2. This CDR3 region has 16 residues. After removal of 6 bases from V and 3 bases from J, the junction contained 11 bases not matched to a gene. Germline CDR1 MDHEN, CDR2 SYDVKM. The CDR3 loop reads CASSPLTSGSLYEQYF. The CDR3 coding sequence is TGTGCCAGCAGCCCACTGACTAGCGGGTCCCTCTACGAGCAGTACTTC.

The table lists this clonotype with a count of one. This sequence may be a read error, since a much larger clone differs from it by one base. Lacking the conserved final phenylalanine or tryptophan, this CDR3 likely reflects a read error. The V and J genes are TRBV2 and TRBJ2-7; 8 bases agree with TRBD1. Germline V CDR1 and CDR2: SNHLY, FYNNEI. V lost 7 bases, J lost 0 bases, and 5 bases stayed unmatched. The CDR3 covers 14 residues. The CDR3 bases are TGTGCCAGCACTAGGACAGGGCTCTCCTACGAGCAGTACTCC. Protein sequence: CASTRTGLSYEQYS.

About this clonotype: Being one base from a much bigger clone, this may be a read error. The chain joins TRBV6-2 or TRBV6-3 to TRBJ2-7, with TRBD1 identical over 9 bases. V shed 5 bases, J shed 9 bases, and the junction held 11 bases outside the gene matches. Looked up from germline, CDR1 is MNHEY and CDR2 is SVGEGT. The CDR3 sequence is 14 residues long. The CDR3 DNA reads TGTGCCAGCAGTCCACAGGGGGCCCGGGACGGGCAGTACTTC. Translation: CASSPQGARDGQYF.

This clonotype showed up many times. A read error may account for a junction end that differs from germline. The chain joins TRBV7-2 to TRBJ1-3; no clear D gene. This CDR3 has 15 residues. Germline-derived CDR1 and CDR2 are SGHTA and FQGNSA. The CDR3 is CASSLDGNSGNTIYF. CDR3 bases: TGCGCCAGCAGCTTGGATGGCAACTCTGGAAACACCATATATTTT.

This clonotype was seen more than once but under ten times. The genes are TRBV27 and TRBJ2-5; TRBD2 matches at 8 bases. Germline V lookup: CDR1 MNHEY, CDR2 SMNVEV (reference sequence). This CDR3 is built from 16 residues. The V segment lost 6 bases and the J segment 3 bases; nucleotides outside the gene matches: 12. The DNA of the CDR3 is TGTGCCAGCAGCCACCGACTAGCGAGGTTTGAAGAGACCCAGTACTTC. Translation: CASSHRLARFEETQYF.

This clonotype came up a few times. The chain carries TRBV11-2 and TRBJ2-1; 8 bases agree with TRBD2. The CDR3 spans 20 residues. The ends lost 5 bases at V and 1 base at J; junction bases unmatched: 19. CDR1 is SGHAT, CDR2 FQNNGV, per germline. CDR3 nucleotide sequence: TGTGCCAGCAGCCTAAATAGGAGGGACTATAGCGGGAAATCCTACAATGAGCAGTTCTTC. Translating it yields CASSLNRRDYSGKSYNEQFF. Together with reference TRBV11-2 and TRBJ2-1, the CDR3 gives the full variable domain: EAGVAQSPRYKIIEKRQSVAFWCNPISGHATLYWYQQILGQGPKLLIQFQNNGVVDDSQLPKDRFSAERLKGVDSTLKIQPAKLEDSAVYLCASSLNRRDYSGKSYNEQFFGPGTRLTVL.

This clonotype was observed at least ten times. This chain connects TRBV20-1 to TRBJ2-7; D may be TRBD1 or TRBD2 (5 bases each). The CDR3 has 15 amino acids. The germline V gene has CDR1 DFQATT and CDR2 SNEGSKA (reference sequence). V lost 3 bases and J 2 bases, leaving 17 bases between the germline ends. In DNA form, the CDR3 reads TGCAGTGCTAGTTTAACCGGGACGGACCCCTACGAGCAGTACTTC. Encoded protein: CSASLTGTDPYEQYF.

This clonotype was detected only a few times. The chain employs TRBV5-5 and TRBJ2-2, with 8 bases lining up with TRBD2. Germline loops: CDR1 SGHKS, CDR2 YYEKEE (reference sequence). The trim removed 2 bases at V and 4 bases at J, leaving 13 bases unmatched. This CDR3 is 18 amino acids long. CDR3: CASSFESGGLPGTGELFF. The CDR3 nucleotides are TGTGCCAGCAGCTTTGAGTCGGGGGGGCTTCCGGGCACCGGGGAGCTGTTTTTT.

V and J are TRBV13 and TRBJ2-2; TRBD1 is a possible D gene (6 bases). The germline gives CDR1 PRHDT, CDR2 FYEKMQ (reference sequence). The CDR3 totals 19 residues. V was cut by 0 bases and J by 0 bases, with 17 bases left in between. CDR3 nucleotides: TGTGCCAGCAGCTTAGGCCGTCTTCAGGGGTTCGCGAACACCGGGGAGCTGTTTTTT. Translation gives CASSLGRLQGFANTGELFF. The variable domain in full, with the rest retrieved from reference TRBV13 and TRBJ2-2, is AAGVIQSPRHLIKEKRETATLKCYPIPRHDTVYWYQQGPGQDPQFLISFYEKMQSDKGSIPDRFSAQQFSDYHSELNMSSLELGDSALYFCASSLGRLQGFANTGELFFGEGSRLTVL.

This clonotype has a count of ten or more. The chain employs TRBV7-6 and TRBJ2-3; 7 nucleotides agree with TRBD2. Looked up from germline, CDR1 is SGHVS and CDR2 is FNYEAQ. V shed 3 bases and J 3 bases; nucleotides not matched to a gene: 6. The CDR3 runs 15 residues. The CDR3 loop is CASSFAGDITDTQYF. As DNA, the CDR3 is TGTGCCAGCAGCTTCGCGGGAGATATTACAGATACGCAGTATTTT.

Of note for this clonotype: A much larger clone lies one base from this, so it may be a read error. This chain uses TRBV5-6 with TRBJ2-3; D is uncertain. Per the germline V gene, CDR1 is SGHDT and CDR2 is YYEEEE. V lost 4 bases, J lost 8 bases, and 14 bases lay in between. The CDR3 has 13 residues. This CDR3 reads CASSPEAVATQYF. CDR3 nucleotides: TGTGCCAGCAGCCCCGAGGCAGTTGCTACGCAGTATTTT.

Note on this clonotype: One end of the junction is discordant with germline, which a read error may explain. The chain employs TRBV5-1 and TRBJ2-7; TRBD1 or TRBD2 may be the D gene (6 bases each). This CDR3 spans 14 amino acids. Per the germline V gene, CDR1 is SGHRS and CDR2 is YFSETQ. The CDR3 DNA follows: TGCGCCAGCAGACCGGGGGCGAACTCCTGCGAGCAGTACTTC. Translating it yields CASRPGANSCEQYF.

This clonotype occurred many times. The V gene is TRBV11-2, the J gene TRBJ2-1, with D perhaps matching TRBD2 (5 bases). CDR1 and CDR2 from the germline V gene are SGHAT and FQNNGV. Deletions cut 1 base from V and 7 bases from J, with 8 bases between. The CDR3 has 13 residues. The CDR3 sequence: CASSLGTGNEQFF. The CDR3 DNA sequence: TGTGCCAGCAGCTTAGGGACGGGAAATGAGCAGTTCTTC.

J is TRBJ2-7 and V is TRBV12-3 or TRBV12-4; the D is unclear. The CDR3 is 12 residues long. The V end lost 3 bases, the J end lost 6 bases, and 9 bases lay between the germline ends. The CDR3 protein is CASSFQVSEQYF. As DNA, the CDR3 is TGTGCCAGCAGTTTCCAGGTATCCGAGCAGTACTTC.

The chain employs TRBV7-9 and TRBJ1-6; D possibly corresponds to TRBD1 (6 bases). The CDR3 sequence is 16 residues long. Germline CDR1 is SEHNR and CDR2 is FQNEAQ (reference sequence). V shed 5 bases and J shed 3 bases, with 14 bases lying between them. DNA for the CDR3: TGTGCCAGCAGCCCCCCGCAGGGGTACTATAATTCACCCCTCCACTTT. This gives the protein CASSPPQGYYNSPLHF.

This clonotype appeared a few times. V and J are TRBV20-1 and TRBJ2-7; the D gene could be TRBD1 or TRBD2 (6 bases each). This CDR3 region has 15 residues. Germline assignment: CDR1 DFQATT and CDR2 SNEGSKA (reference sequence). V gave up 0 bases and J gave up 0 bases, with 12 bases separating them. CDR3 bases: TGCAGTGCTAGAGATGGGGGGACACCCTCCTACGAGCAGTACTTC. It encodes CSARDGGTPSYEQYF.

To note about this clonotype: Because the CDR3 is missing its conserved closing phenylalanine or tryptophan, this is likely a read error. V usage is TRBV2 and J usage is TRBJ1-2, with TRBD1 identical over 7 bases. The CDR3 extends over 14 amino acids. V shed 6 bases, J shed 2 bases, and the junction held 6 bases outside the gene matches. Germline V CDR1 and CDR2: SNHLY, FYNNEI. The CDR3 nucleotides are TGTGCCAGCAGCCCGGGACAGATAAACTATGGCTACACCTTA. Translating it yields CASSPGQINYGYTL.

This CDR3 is CASRNWETQYF. As DNA, the CDR3 is TGTGCCAGCAGGAATTGGGAGACCCAGTACTTC. The chain couples TRBV28 to TRBJ2-5, with D hard to call. There are 11 residues in the CDR3. V lost 6 bases to trimming and J lost 5 bases, with 7 bases between them. Germline V gene sequence: CDR1 MDHEN, CDR2 SYDVKM.

A note on this clonotype: The CDR3 does not close with the conserved phenylalanine or tryptophan, likely indicating a read error. V is TRBV28 and J is TRBJ2-3; 8 nucleotides line up with TRBD1. The length of the CDR3 is 15 residues. Per germline, CDR1 MDHEN and CDR2 SYDVKM. The junction had 3 bases not matched to a gene; V was cut back by 3 bases and J by 1 base. The CDR3 region has the DNA TGTGCCAGCAGTTTGACAGGGGCCCGCACAGATACGCAGTATCTT. Translation: CASSLTGARTDTQYL.

This chain uses TRBV28 with TRBJ2-1, with TRBD2 matching 12 bases. Trimming at V came to 5 bases and at J to 4 bases, leaving 6 bases not matched to a gene. The CDR3 consists of 16 residues. CDR1 and CDR2 from the germline V gene are MDHEN and SYDVKM. Written as DNA, the CDR3 is TGTGCCAGCAGTCTCCCCGGGACTAGCGGGTACAATGAGCAGTTCTTC. Translating gives CASSLPGTSGYNEQFF.

Concerning this clonotype itself: A much larger clone sits a single nucleotide away, making a read error possible. The chain joins TRBV4-3 to TRBJ2-3; D gene unclear. There are 15 residues in the CDR3. Trimming took off 0 bases at V and 2 bases at J, with 9 bases between the two ends. CDR1 LGHNA and CDR2 YSLEER come from the germline V gene. The CDR3 sequence: CASSQDKLFTDTQYF. CDR3 coding DNA: TGCGCCAGCAGCCAAGATAAACTTTTCACAGATACGCAGTATTTT.

This clonotype came up a few times. The genes are TRBV4-3 and TRBJ2-1; tentative D call: TRBD2 (6 bases). Germline V gene data show CDR1 as LGHNA and CDR2 as YSLEER. CDR3 length: 17 amino acids. Trimming removed 0 bases at V and 3 bases at J, with 15 bases between. CDR3 in amino acids: CASSQELAGGSYNEQFF. The CDR3 bases are TGCGCCAGCAGCCAAGAGTTGGCTGGGGGGAGCTACAATGAGCAGTTCTTC.

As regards this clonotype: Just one base apart from a much larger clone, this may be a read error. The CDR3 ends on some other residue instead of the conserved phenylalanine or tryptophan, so this is likely a read error. The rearrangement joins TRBV5-1 to TRBJ2-7, with 7 bases lining up with TRBD1. Germline CDR1 SGHRS, CDR2 YFSETQ. The ends lost 1 base at V and 2 bases at J; junction bases unmatched: 6. The CDR3 sequence is 15 residues long. The CDR3 is CASSLRTGPTYEQYL. The CDR3 nucleotides read TGCGCCAGCAGCTTGCGGACAGGTCCTACCTACGAGCAGTACCTC.